Listed here are 26 T cell receptor beta chains from one sample, sequenced in a study of regulatory T cells in long-lasting Graves disease. Time point described: newly diagnosed GD, antithyroid drugs for less than 3 months. Researchers made the TCR library from RNA that was extracted from PBMCs. For TCR beta, libraries came from iRepertoire HTBI primers and Arm-PCR of CDR3 regions. In TCRdb, the multiplex PCR reads were re-called with MiXCR into one record per CDR3 protein. The sample lists 560,000 or so distinct CDR3 sequences; 15% to 20% were seen once. The sample also formed part of further work on T cells in Graves' hyperthyroidism and ophthalmopathy.

The sequencing here drew on peripheral blood mononuclear cells (PBMCs), taken at new diagnosis, from a patient treated with antithyroid drugs. All receptors come from a man between 18 and 35 years old with Graves disease.

The CDR3 coding sequence is TGTGCCACCAGGAGGAATAGCAATCAGCCCCAGCATTTT. Translated: CATRRNSNQPQHF. V usage is TRBV15 and J usage is TRBJ1-5; D gene unclear. V lost 6 bases to trimming and J lost 0 bases, with 6 bases between them. There are 13 residues in the CDR3. The germline CDR1 and CDR2 sequences are LNHNV and YYDKDF (reference sequence).

This clonotype has more than one count but fewer than ten. V and J are TRBV20-1 and TRBJ2-7; TRBD2 is a possible D gene (6 bases). The CDR3 has 14 amino acids. Trimming took 0 bases from V and 2 from J, leaving 11 bases between them. The germline V gene has CDR1 DFQATT and CDR2 SNEGSKA (reference sequence). Written as DNA, the CDR3 is TGCAGTGCTAGAGATGGCGCGGGGACCTACGAGCAGTACTTC. Its translation is CSARDGAGTYEQYF.

A note on this clonotype: A much larger clone lies a single base off, so this may be a read error. The chain is built from TRBV7-2 and TRBJ2-1; D remains unclear. This CDR3 has 13 residues. Trimming removed 3 bases at V and 8 bases at J, with 11 bases between. Per the germline V gene, CDR1 is SGHTA and CDR2 is FQGNSA. The chain's CDR3 is CASSFDHDDEQFF. The DNA of the CDR3 is TGTGCCAGCAGCTTCGACCATGACGATGAGCAGTTCTTC.

This clonotype was seen ten or more times. V gene TRBV12-3 or TRBV12-4 combines with J gene TRBJ1-5; unclear D gene. With 6 bases removed from V and 0 bases from J, the gap between germline ends came to 15 bases. The CDR3 extends over 16 amino acids. DNA of the CDR3: TGTGCCAGCAGCTGGCGGGTGCCATCTAGCAATCAGCCCCAGCATTTT. Encoded protein: CASSWRVPSSNQPQHF.

This clonotype turned up a few times. The chain has TRBV5-4 and TRBJ1-4; tentative D call: TRBD1 (6 bases). This CDR3 contains 13 residues. The germline CDR1 and CDR2 sequences are SGHNT and YYREEE (reference sequence). Between the trimmed V and J ends, which lost 0 bases and 6 bases, there was a span of 6 bases. CDR3 sequence (DNA): TGTGCCAGCAGCTTGGACAGGGATGAAAAACTGTTTTTT. As protein: CASSLDRDEKLFF.

The chain recombines TRBV5-1 with TRBJ1-1; D is perhaps TRBD1 (6 bases). The germline V and J ends were trimmed by 4 bases and 4 bases, with 17 bases remaining between them. The CDR3 totals 15 residues. The germline V gene has CDR1 SGHRS and CDR2 YFSETQ. CDR3 residues: CASSPRQERITEAFF. The CDR3, as DNA: TGCGCCAGCAGCCCGAGACAGGAGAGGATCACTGAAGCTTTCTTT.

In regard to this clonotype: This may be a read error, as it is one base from a much larger clone. The CDR3 DNA sequence: TGTGCCAGCAGTTCCAGGGTCGGCCTCTATGGCTACACCTTC. Protein: CASSSRVGLYGYTF. The J gene is TRBJ1-2, the V gene TRBV28, with D possibly TRBD1 on 5 matching bases. Germline-derived CDR1 and CDR2 are MDHEN and SYDVKM. The germline V and J ends were trimmed by 4 bases and 4 bases, with 13 bases remaining between them. The length of the CDR3 is 14 residues.

This sequence joins TRBV7-2 and TRBJ2-3; TRBD2 agrees at 15 bases. The CDR3 is 16 amino acids. Per the germline V gene, CDR1 is SGHTA and CDR2 is FQGNSA. The J segment lost 5 bases and the V segment lost 4 bases, leaving 4 bases of the junction unmatched. The chain's CDR3 is CASSWTSGRGGDTQYF. CDR3 coding DNA: TGTGCCAGCAGCTGGACTAGCGGGAGGGGCGGAGATACGCAGTATTTT.

There are many counts of this clonotype. J is TRBJ2-7 and V is TRBV6-2 or TRBV6-3; D not resolved. Germline lookup yields CDR1 MNHEY and CDR2 SVGEGT. V lost 1 base to trimming and J lost 2 bases, with 6 bases between them. The CDR3 extends over 13 amino acids. The CDR3 here is CASSYWLAYEQYF. CDR3 in DNA: TGTGCCAGCAGTTACTGGTTAGCCTACGAGCAGTACTTC.

This clonotype has a handful of counts. The rearrangement links TRBV5-1 to TRBJ1-4; the match to TRBD1 covers 8 bases. Germline assignment: CDR1 SGHRS and CDR2 YFSETQ. The CDR3 is made up of 16 amino acids. Unmatched junction bases numbered 9, after V lost 3 bases and J lost 5 bases. The CDR3 bases are TGCGCCAGCAGCTCCGACAGGGGACGACGGAATGAAAAACTGTTTTTT. This gives the protein CASSSDRGRRNEKLFF.

This clonotype was found a few times. The chain recombines TRBV3-1 with TRBJ1-4; no firm D call. The CDR3 has 15 amino acids. Trimming cost V 1 base and J 4 bases, with 10 bases left between them. Germline values: CDR1 LGHDT, CDR2 YNNKEL (reference sequence). DNA for the CDR3: TGTGCCAGCAGCCAAGGAGACACGCTTAATGAAAAACTGTTTTTT. Protein: CASSQGDTLNEKLFF.

This clonotype was recorded at least ten times. The V call is TRBV10-3, the J call TRBJ1-2, with 7 bases identical to TRBD1. Germline V gene data show CDR1 as ENHRY and CDR2 as SYGVKD. The CDR3 covers 14 residues. The junction had 7 bases not matched to a gene; V was cut back by 3 bases and J by 6 bases. The CDR3 DNA reads as TGTGCCATCAGTGAAAGCAGGGGGTCAGATGGCTACACCTTC. Translated, it gives CAISESRGSDGYTF.

This clonotype came up many times. This rearrangement joins TRBV6-5 to TRBJ2-7, with a tentative D call TRBD2 (5 bases). The V gene lost 3 bases and the J gene lost 6 bases, with 33 bases spanning the gap. Germline assignment: CDR1 MNHEY and CDR2 SVGAGI. This CDR3 is 20 amino acids long. For the CDR3, the DNA is TGTGCCAGCAGTTATATCCGGGCGGGCGCCAGGACGTCCGCTCGTTTCGAGCAGTACTTC. Translation gives CASSYIRAGARTSARFEQYF.

The rearrangement uses TRBV28 and TRBJ1-1, with D perhaps matching TRBD1 (5 bases). This CDR3 region has 15 residues. From germline, CDR1 is MDHEN and CDR2 SYDVKM. Trimming removed 5 bases at V and 2 bases at J, with 15 bases between. The CDR3 region has the DNA TGTGCCAGCAGTCTCATGATGGGGGGAAACACTGAAGCTTTCTTT. This translates into CASSLMMGGNTEAFF.

CDR3 protein: CAISESYGRGTEAFF. CDR3 in DNA: TGTGCCATCAGTGAGTCATACGGCAGGGGGACTGAAGCTTTCTTT. The chain carries TRBV10-3 and TRBJ1-1; 7 bases match TRBD1. J gave up 5 bases and V 0 bases, and 6 bases lay outside the gene matches. CDR1 is ENHRY and CDR2 is SYGVKD in the germline V gene. CDR3 length: 15 amino acids.

This clonotype was seen repeatedly, ten times or more. One end of the junction varies from germline; a read error may be responsible. V gene TRBV5-5 combines with J gene TRBJ2-3; D gene ambiguous. Looked up from germline, CDR1 is SGHKS and CDR2 is YYEKEE (reference sequence). The length of the CDR3 is 15 residues. The CDR3 nucleotides read TGCGCCAGCAGCTTGCGCGGACGCGGCACAGATACGCAGTATTTT. Its protein is CASSLRGRGTDTQYF.

This clonotype was detected only a few times. The V call is TRBV18, the J call TRBJ2-5; tentative D call: TRBD1 (6 bases). The germline V gene has CDR1 KGHSH and CDR2 LQKENI. This CDR3 region has 15 residues. Between the trimmed V and J ends, which lost 2 bases and 1 base, there was a span of 11 bases. CDR3 sequence reads: CASSPSQGPQETQYF. CDR3 in DNA: TGTGCCAGCTCACCATCACAGGGCCCCCAAGAGACCCAGTACTTC.

This clonotype was counted between two and nine times. The chain is built from TRBV28 and TRBJ1-6, with D unresolved. This CDR3 region has 13 residues. The V gene lost 7 bases and the J gene lost 13 bases, with 17 bases spanning the gap. Per the germline V gene, CDR1 is MDHEN and CDR2 is SYDVKM. For the CDR3, the DNA is TGTGCCAGCAAGATCGTCGGTTCAAATCCCCTCCACTTT. It is translated as CASKIVGSNPLHF.

The CDR3 region has the DNA TGTGCTAGTGGTTGGGATCCGGGTACTGAAGCTTTCTTT. Encoded protein: CASGWDPGTEAFF. The chain couples TRBV12-5 to TRBJ1-1; D remains ambiguous. Germline assignment: CDR1 LGHNT and CDR2 FRNRAP. V was trimmed by 4 bases and J by 5 bases, leaving 11 bases between them. The CDR3 totals 13 residues.

Details on this clonotype: One end of the junction fails to match germline, which may point to a read error. The chain uses TRBV10-3 and TRBJ1-5; 8 positions agree with TRBD1. CDR3 length: 15 residues. Germline values: CDR1 ENHRY, CDR2 SYGVKD. DNA for the CDR3: TGTGCCATCAGTCAGACAGGGGCAAGCAATCAGTCCCAGCATTTT. Translation gives CAISQTGASNQSQHF.

The chain links TRBV15 to TRBJ1-6, with D possibly being TRBD1 (6 bases). This CDR3 comprises 13 residues. V lost 5 bases and J lost 6, with 8 bases in between. From germline, CDR1 is LNHNV and CDR2 YYDKDF (reference sequence). The DNA for the CDR3 is TGTGCCACCAGCGGGACACTTAATTCACCCCTCCACTTT. It specifies CATSGTLNSPLHF.

This clonotype was seen at least ten times. CDR3 sequence: CASSMTGRNTEAFF. For the CDR3, the DNA is TGTGCCAGCAGCATGACAGGGAGGAACACTGAAGCTTTCTTT. The V gene is TRBV7-6, the J gene TRBJ1-1; 7 bases align to TRBD1. The CDR3 covers 14 residues. In germline, CDR1 is SGHVS, CDR2 FNYEAQ. With 5 bases clipped from V and 1 base from J, the junction kept 4 bases outside the gene matches.

This clonotype was detected a few times. The chain employs TRBV20-1 and TRBJ1-4, with D possibly matching TRBD1 (5 bases). This CDR3 spans 14 amino acids. The V gene's germline CDR1 is DFQATT and CDR2 SNEGSKA (reference sequence). The V end lost 6 bases, the J end lost 8 bases, and 19 bases lay between the germline ends. CDR3 coding DNA: TGCAGTGCCGAGAGACCAGGGAGGGCGGAAAAACTGTTTTTT. As protein: CSAERPGRAEKLFF.

The chain is built from TRBV6-5 and TRBJ2-7; 9 bases agree with TRBD2. CDR3 length: 17 residues. V trimming: 0 bases; J trimming: 3 bases; junction bases outside the gene matches: 9. Germline assignment: CDR1 MNHEY and CDR2 SVGAGI. CDR3 region: CASSYSSGLANFYEQYF. In nucleotides, the CDR3 is TGTGCCAGCAGTTACTCGTCTGGACTAGCGAATTTCTACGAGCAGTACTTC.

A few counts support this clonotype. The chain's CDR3 is CASSSIGWPETQYF. The CDR3 nucleotides are TGTGCCAGCAGTTCGATCGGTTGGCCAGAGACCCAGTACTTC. The chain has TRBV28 and TRBJ2-5; D is unresolved. The CDR3 covers 14 residues. Per germline, CDR1 MDHEN and CDR2 SYDVKM. V lost 4 bases and J lost 4, with 13 bases in between.

This clonotype was counted ten times or more. This chain connects TRBV2 to TRBJ1-2, with 11 bases aligning to TRBD1. Germline trimming cut 6 bases from V and 5 bases from J; bases unmatched to any gene: 5. The CDR3 extends over 14 amino acids. Germline values: CDR1 SNHLY, CDR2 FYNNEI. The CDR3 sequence is CASSPRDRGYGYTF. In DNA, the CDR3 is TGTGCCAGCAGCCCCCGGGACAGGGGGTATGGCTACACCTTC.